The 17 T cell receptor beta chains in this list originate from one sample, sequenced in a study of radiotherapy plus CTLA-4 blockade in lung cancer. Produced via immunoSEQ multiplex PCR; TCRdb's table is partial and in-frame only. The sample records 80,000 to 100,000 clones, around 79% being singletons. Here the sequenced sample was peripheral blood, taken from a patient treated with radiotherapy plus ipilimumab. The receptors come from a human donor with non-small cell lung cancer who had a partial response to radiotherapy plus ipilimumab. Some clones in this sample may be carry-over from other donors' samples.

The chain recombines TRBV6-4 with TRBJ2-3; D perhaps matches TRBD1 (6 bases). Deletions cut 6 bases from V and 0 bases from J, with 16 bases between. The CDR3 runs 16 residues. Per the germline V gene, CDR1 is MRHNA and CDR2 is SNTAGT. Written as DNA, the CDR3 is TGTGCCAGCAGCCCAGCCAGGACAGCTAGCACAGATACGCAGTATTTT. Residues: CASSPARTASTDTQYF.

This chain connects TRBV5-4 to TRBJ2-7; no definite D call. There are 13 residues in the CDR3. Deletions cut 0 bases from V and 0 bases from J, with 4 bases between. From germline, CDR1 is SGHNT and CDR2 YYREEE (reference sequence). CDR3 sequence: CASSLGHSYEQYF. The DNA for the CDR3 is TGTGCCAGCAGCTTGGGTCACTCCTACGAGCAGTACTTC.

The chain carries TRBV19 and TRBJ1-1; 7 nucleotides match TRBD1. Trimming took 5 bases from V and 4 from J; bases not matched to a gene: 7. This CDR3 region has 14 residues. Per germline, CDR1 LNHDA and CDR2 SQIVND (reference sequence). The DNA of the CDR3 is TGTGCCAGTAGTCCGGGACAGCGGCGCACTGAAGCTTTCTTT. Translated, it gives CASSPGQRRTEAFF.

The chain recombines TRBV29-1 with TRBJ2-5, with 12 bases that match TRBD2. The germline gives CDR1 SQVTM, CDR2 ANQGSEA. The trim removed 5 bases at V and 5 bases at J, leaving 3 bases unmatched. The CDR3 sequence is 13 residues long. In DNA, the CDR3 is TGCAGCGTTCGTCTAGCGGGGGGGGAGACCCAGTACTTC. Translated: CSVRLAGGETQYF.

The chain joins TRBV15 to TRBJ2-2; D may be TRBD1 (6 bases). Germline loops: CDR1 LNHNV, CDR2 YYDKDF (reference sequence). The length of the CDR3 is 14 residues. Trimming cost V 2 bases and J 5 bases, with 9 bases left between them. The CDR3 nucleotides read TGTGCCACCAGCAGATGGCAGGGGACCGGGGAGCTGTTTTTT. It encodes CATSRWQGTGELFF.

V is TRBV1 and J is TRBJ1-1; the table's D call of TRBD1 was not tested on the DNA. TRBV1 is described as a pseudogene. This CDR3 is built from 16 residues. CDR3 coding DNA: TGCACCAGCAGGCCTTCAATTACACAGGGTAGCACTGAAGCTTTCTTT. Translating gives CTSRPSITQGSTEAFF.

The genes are TRBV4-3 and TRBJ2-1; 7 nucleotides line up with TRBD1. Germline trimming cut 0 bases from V and 0 bases from J; bases unmatched to any gene: 2. The length of the CDR3 is 16 residues. Germline CDR1 and CDR2: LGHNA and YSLEER. CDR3 amino acids: CASSQEGDSSYNEQFF. The DNA for the CDR3 is TGCGCCAGCAGCCAAGAAGGGGACAGCTCCTACAATGAGCAGTTCTTC.

CDR3 bases: TGTGCCAGTAGTATAGGGACAGGGTTAGATGAGCAGTTCTTC. Translated, it gives CASSIGTGLDEQFF. V and J are TRBV19 and TRBJ2-1; 8 bases match TRBD1. This CDR3 has 14 residues. V dropped 1 base and J dropped 8; count of bases not matched to a gene: 4. CDR1 and CDR2 (germline): LNHDA, SQIVND (reference sequence).

V usage is TRBV2 and J usage is TRBJ2-5; 7 positions match TRBD2. Germline CDR1 and CDR2: SNHLY and FYNNEI. CDR3 length equals 16 residues. Trimming cost V 1 base and J 1 base; bases outside gene matches: 6. CDR3 DNA: TGTGCCAGCAGTGAAGGATCTAGCGGTCCCCAAGAGACCCAGTACTTC. Protein product: CASSEGSSGPQETQYF.

The chain combines TRBV4-2 with TRBJ2-3; 12 bases line up with TRBD2. Germline CDR1 and CDR2: LGHNA and YNFKEQ. The CDR3 totals 17 residues. Trimming cost V 4 bases and J 1 base; bases outside gene matches: 6. CDR3 residues: CASSPRLAGVGTDTQYF. The CDR3, as DNA: TGTGCCAGCAGCCCAAGACTAGCGGGAGTGGGCACAGATACGCAGTATTTT.

The J gene is TRBJ1-1, the V gene TRBV11-2; 9 bases are a match to TRBD1. V was pared by 3 bases and J by 10 bases, with 3 bases of the junction left unmatched. Per the germline V gene, CDR1 is SGHAT and CDR2 is FQNNGV. The CDR3 is 12 amino acids. The CDR3 reads CASSLRTGAAFF. The DNA for the CDR3 is TGTGCCAGCAGCTTGCGGACAGGGGCAGCTTTCTTT. The full variable domain, its missing parts supplied by reference TRBV11-2 and TRBJ1-1, is EAGVAQSPRYKIIEKRQSVAFWCNPISGHATLYWYQQILGQGPKLLIQFQNNGVVDDSQLPKDRFSAERLKGVDSTLKIQPAKLEDSAVYLCASSLRTGAAFFGQGTRLTVV.

The chain carries TRBV19 and TRBJ2-1, with 7 bases matching TRBD1. Looked up from germline, CDR1 is LNHDA and CDR2 is SQIVND (reference sequence). This CDR3 has 16 residues. J gave up 6 bases and V 4 bases, and 12 bases lay outside the gene matches. The CDR3 sequence is CASSTPGQYPGNEQFF. CDR3 nucleotides: TGTGCCAGTAGTACTCCGGGACAGTACCCCGGCAATGAGCAGTTCTTC.

The chain links TRBV5-1 to TRBJ2-3, with 9 bases fitting TRBD1. The germline CDR1 and CDR2 sequences are SGHRS and YFSETQ. Germline trimming cut 3 bases from V and 4 bases from J; bases unmatched to any gene: 3. The CDR3 contains 14 residues. CDR3 sequence (DNA): TGCGCCAGCAGCTCTCGACAGGGGGCAGATACGCAGTATTTT. It specifies CASSSRQGADTQYF.

In nucleotides, the CDR3 is TGTGCCAGCAGTTCATTAGATACGCAGTATTTT. It encodes CASSSLDTQYF. This chain connects TRBV27 to TRBJ2-3; no firm D call. CDR1 and CDR2 from the germline V gene are MNHEY and SMNVEV (reference sequence). This CDR3 contains 11 residues. The V end lost 4 bases, the J end lost 5 bases, and 4 bases lay between the germline ends.

The chain couples TRBV6-5 to TRBJ2-7, with a weak D call TRBD1 (6 bases). V gave up 6 bases and J gave up 3 bases, with 12 bases separating them. Germline CDR1 is MNHEY and CDR2 is SVGAGI. This CDR3 contains 13 residues. CDR3 protein: CASRAGQNYEQYF. The CDR3 DNA is TGTGCCAGCAGAGCCGGACAGAACTACGAGCAGTACTTC.

The V and J genes are TRBV5-1 and TRBJ2-7; 11 bases fit TRBD1. Trimming at V came to 0 bases and at J to 6 bases, leaving 2 bases not matched to a gene. The CDR3 extends over 14 amino acids. Germline V gene lookup returns CDR1 SGHRS and CDR2 YFSETQ. The CDR3: CASSLDGTGGEQYF. CDR3 DNA sequence: TGCGCCAGCAGCTTGGACGGGACAGGGGGCGAGCAGTACTTC.

V usage is TRBV5-1 and J usage is TRBJ2-2; a possible D gene is TRBD2 (7 bases). The CDR3 runs to 16 residues. With 0 bases removed from V and 4 bases from J, the gap between germline ends came to 13 bases. Germline CDR1 reads SGHRS; CDR2 reads YFSETQ. In nucleotides, the CDR3 is TGCGCCAGCAGCTTGGGGGGGGGCAGAGGCACCGGGGAGCTGTTTTTT. The encoded protein is CASSLGGGRGTGELFF.